This entry is about one TCR beta chain. This clone was counted a few times. The clone's antigen remains unknown. No base-level quality is on record; no much larger clone is a single base apart. This specimen belongs to a study of T cells and Merkel cell carcinoma outcomes (dated by TCRdb to the early 2020s). Notes on the research overall: The study examined the tumor T-cell repertoire together with T-cell density as predictors of clinical outcome in patients with Merkel cell carcinoma.

General findings and caveats noted by the study authors: Clinical outcomes in Merkel cell carcinoma patients were reported to be predicted by T-cell repertoire features combined with T-cell density.

Libraries came from the immunoSEQ multiplex PCR assay. TCRdb took over this immuneACCESS table, retaining in-frame rearrangements with V and J assigned. Such tables are incomplete; in checked studies, under half of the missing clones stem from an unresolved V gene, and the remainder is unexplained. The sample records roughly 14,000 clones, 80% to 90% of which are singletons. Jointly, the top ten make up approximately 8% of the sample. The V and J ends are trimmed by 1 base and 7 bases, leaving 4 bases between them. Based on the germline V gene, the CDR1 and CDR2 sequences are SGHTA and FQGNSA. The CDR3 covers 12 residues, taking in both the cysteine and the phenylalanine. The DNA shown is the 36-base CDR3, in frame from base 1. Samples were obtained from patients with Merkel cell carcinoma.

The receptor comes from a human donor with Merkel cell carcinoma. Sequencing used tumor tissue from Merkel cell carcinoma. The sequence is built from TRBV7-2 and TRBJ2-2; the D gene is unclear. The CDR3 loop reads CASSLEVGELFF. The bases are TGTGCCAGCAGCTTAGAAGTCGGGGAGCTGTTTTTT.